The 5 T cell receptor beta chains below all came from one sample that was sequenced in a study of blood T cell repertoires in COVID-19. Assay used: immunoSEQ multiplex PCR; TCRdb lists only in-frame clones, some missing. This table has over 250,000 clones, over 75% appearing once. The sequenced material came from peripheral blood. The source of these receptors is a human donor in a cohort sampled during active COVID-19.

The rearrangement uses TRBV2 and TRBJ1-5, with a tentative D call TRBD1 (6 bases). Trimming took off 7 bases at V and 0 bases at J, with 10 bases between the two ends. The CDR3 totals 14 residues. Germline V gene sequence: CDR1 SNHLY, CDR2 FYNNEI. CDR3 DNA sequence: TGTGCCAGCAAAGACAGGATTAGCAATCAGCCCCAGCATTTT. Translating gives CASKDRISNQPQHF. Looking up the rest from reference TRBV2 and TRBJ1-5 gives the full variable domain: EPEVTQTPSHQVTQMGQEVILRCVPISNHLYFYWYRQILGQKVEFLVSFYNNEISEKSEIFDDQFSVERPDGSNFTLKIRSTKLEDSAMYFCASKDRISNQPQHFGDGTRLSIL.

The rearrangement links TRBV5-1 to TRBJ1-2; 7 bases are a match to TRBD1. Germline CDR1 SGHRS, CDR2 YFSETQ. This CDR3 contains 13 residues. J was trimmed by 6 bases and V by 2 bases; bases with no gene match: 4. In DNA, the CDR3 is TGCGCCAGCAGCTTTGGGGGGACAGATGGCTACACCTTC. Protein product: CASSFGGTDGYTF.

This chain links TRBV9 with TRBJ2-5, with TRBD2 matching over 14 bases. Germline-derived CDR1 and CDR2 are SGDLS and YYNGEE. Unmatched junction bases numbered 8, after V lost 5 bases and J lost 5 bases. The CDR3 has 16 residues. CDR3 coding DNA: TGTGCCAGCAGTGGGGGGCGACTAGCGGGAGGGGAGACCCAGTACTTC. Amino acids: CASSGGRLAGGETQYF.

This rearrangement joins TRBV19 to TRBJ1-1; TRBD1 matches 7 bases. Unmatched junction bases numbered 5, after V lost 7 bases and J lost 3 bases. The CDR3 contains 13 residues. Germline V gives CDR1 LNHDA, CDR2 SQIVND (reference sequence). CDR3 region: CASTPGGYTEAFF. CDR3 bases: TGTGCCAGTACTCCAGGGGGATACACTGAAGCTTTCTTT.

This rearrangement joins TRBV19 to TRBJ1-5; no clear D. CDR1 and CDR2 from the germline V gene are LNHDA and SQIVND (reference sequence). The CDR3 totals 13 residues. Trimming took off 6 bases at V and 0 bases at J, with 6 bases between the two ends. CDR3 region: CASSDNSNQPQHF. CDR3 bases: TGTGCCAGTAGCGACAATAGCAATCAGCCCCAGCATTTT.